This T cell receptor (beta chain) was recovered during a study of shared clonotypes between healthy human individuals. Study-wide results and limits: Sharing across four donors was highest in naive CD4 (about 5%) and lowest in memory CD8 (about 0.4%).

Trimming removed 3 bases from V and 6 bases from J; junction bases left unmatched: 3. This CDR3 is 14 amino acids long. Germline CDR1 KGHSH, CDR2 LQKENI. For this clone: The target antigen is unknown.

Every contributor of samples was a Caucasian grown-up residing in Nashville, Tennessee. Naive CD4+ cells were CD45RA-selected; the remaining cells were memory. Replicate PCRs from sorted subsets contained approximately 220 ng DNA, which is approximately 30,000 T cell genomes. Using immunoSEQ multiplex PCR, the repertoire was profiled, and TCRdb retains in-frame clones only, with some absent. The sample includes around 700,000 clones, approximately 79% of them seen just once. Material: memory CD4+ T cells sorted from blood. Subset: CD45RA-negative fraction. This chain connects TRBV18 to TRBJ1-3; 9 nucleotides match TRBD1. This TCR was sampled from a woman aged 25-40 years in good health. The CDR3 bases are TGTGCCAGCTCACCCGGGACAGGGCCAAACACCATATATTTT. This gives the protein CASSPGTGPNTIYF. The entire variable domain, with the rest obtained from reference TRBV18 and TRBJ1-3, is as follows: NAGVMQNPRHLVRRRGQEARLRCSPMKGHSHVYWYRQLPEEGLKFMVYLQKENIIDESGMPKERFSAEFPKEGPSILRIQQVVRGDSAAYFCASSPGTGPNTIYFGEGSWLTVV.